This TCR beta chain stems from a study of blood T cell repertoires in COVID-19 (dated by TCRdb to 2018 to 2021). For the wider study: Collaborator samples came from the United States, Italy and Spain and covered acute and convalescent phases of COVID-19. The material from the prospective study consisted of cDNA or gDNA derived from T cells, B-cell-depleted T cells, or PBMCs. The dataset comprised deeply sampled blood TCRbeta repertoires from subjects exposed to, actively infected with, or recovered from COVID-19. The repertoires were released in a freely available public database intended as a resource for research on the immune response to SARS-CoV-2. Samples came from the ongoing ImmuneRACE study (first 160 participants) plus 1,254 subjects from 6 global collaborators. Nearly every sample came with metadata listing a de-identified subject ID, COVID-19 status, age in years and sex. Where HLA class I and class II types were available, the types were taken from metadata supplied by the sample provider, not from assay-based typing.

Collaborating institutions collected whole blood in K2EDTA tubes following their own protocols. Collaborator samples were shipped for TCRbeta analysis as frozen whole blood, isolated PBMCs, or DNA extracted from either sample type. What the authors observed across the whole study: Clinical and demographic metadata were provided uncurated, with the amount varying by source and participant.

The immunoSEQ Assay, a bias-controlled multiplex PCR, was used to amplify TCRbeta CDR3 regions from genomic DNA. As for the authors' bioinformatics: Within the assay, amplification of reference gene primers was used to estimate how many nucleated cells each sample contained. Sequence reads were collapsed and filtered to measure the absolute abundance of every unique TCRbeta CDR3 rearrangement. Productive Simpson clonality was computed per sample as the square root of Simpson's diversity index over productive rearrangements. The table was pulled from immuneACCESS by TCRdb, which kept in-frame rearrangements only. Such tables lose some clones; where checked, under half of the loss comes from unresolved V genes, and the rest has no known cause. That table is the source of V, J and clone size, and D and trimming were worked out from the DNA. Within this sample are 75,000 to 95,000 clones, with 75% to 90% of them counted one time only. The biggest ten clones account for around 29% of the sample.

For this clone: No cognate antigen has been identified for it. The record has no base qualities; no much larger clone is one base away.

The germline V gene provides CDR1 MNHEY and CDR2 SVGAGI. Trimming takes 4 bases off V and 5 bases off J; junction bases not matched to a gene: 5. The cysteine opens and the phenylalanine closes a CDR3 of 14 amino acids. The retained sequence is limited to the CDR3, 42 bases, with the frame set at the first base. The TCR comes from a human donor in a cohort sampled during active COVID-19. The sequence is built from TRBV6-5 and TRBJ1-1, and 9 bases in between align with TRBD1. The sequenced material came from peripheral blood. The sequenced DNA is TGTGCCAGCAGTTTTACAGGGGGCCGGACTGAAGCTTTCTTT. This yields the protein CASSFTGGRTEAFF.